The 20 T cell receptor beta chains below were found in one sample sequenced in a study of graft-versus-host responses after intestinal transplantation (dated by TCRdb to the early 2020s). The library was obtained by the immunoSEQ multiplex PCR assay. TCRdb stores this immuneACCESS table with in-frame sequences only. Part of the clones is absent; in the studies checked, under half of the shortfall reflects unresolved V genes, and no reason is known for the rest. This sample comprises 6,500 to 7,500 clones, roughly a third of them detected only once. Of the sample, about 3.5% falls within the top ten clones. The meaning of the sample's time point label: cells obtained before transplantation from donor or recipient. In the mixed lymphocyte reactions, 200,000 CFSE-labeled pre-transplant responders were plated with 200,000 irradiated violet-dye-labeled stimulators and cultured for 5 to 6 days. The source material was alloreactive CD8+ T cells from a mixed lymphocyte reaction culture, sampled before transplantation. Taken with the paper, the label for cell subset or site translates to: CFSE-low proliferating T cells sorted from roughly 6-day pre-transplant mixed lymphocyte reaction (GvH or HvG direction). The receptor source for this set is a human patient who was an organ donor for intestinal transplantation.

Judged by abundance, this clone is medium-sized (0.01 to 0.1%). V is TRBV19 and J is TRBJ2-7; tentatively, D is TRBD2 (5 bases). CDR1 is LNHDA and CDR2 is SQIVND in the germline V gene (reference sequence). The CDR3 totals 14 residues. Trimming took off 4 bases at V and 2 bases at J, with 12 bases between the two ends. The CDR3: CASSSGYGAYEQYF. The DNA of the CDR3 is TGTGCCAGTAGTAGCGGGTACGGGGCCTACGAGCAGTACTTC.

This chain links TRBV19 with TRBJ2-7; 7 positions match TRBD2. Trimming removed 0 bases from V and 9 bases from J; junction bases left unmatched: 2. The CDR3 consists of 12 residues. Looked up from germline, CDR1 is LNHDA and CDR2 is SQIVND (reference sequence). DNA of the CDR3: TGTGCCAGTAGTATAGAGGGAGGGCGGCAGTACTTC. It encodes CASSIEGGRQYF.

The genes are TRBV4-1 and TRBJ1-2; TRBD1 matches 8 bases. V was clipped by 4 bases and J by 4 bases; unmatched bases: 17. Per germline, CDR1 MGHRA and CDR2 YSYEKL. The CDR3 is 18 residues long. CDR3 residues: CASSRPRGLDRGTYGYTF. The CDR3 nucleotides read TGCGCCAGCAGCCGTCCCCGCGGGTTAGACAGGGGCACCTATGGCTACACCTTC.

This clone is labeled as medium-sized (0.01 to 0.1%). V gene TRBV19 combines with J gene TRBJ2-1, with 11 bases fitting TRBD1. Trimming took 8 bases from V and 8 from J; bases not matched to a gene: 8. CDR3 length: 14 residues. CDR1 is LNHDA, CDR2 SQIVND, per germline (reference sequence). Here the CDR3 reads CASSPGQGGYEQFF. DNA of the CDR3: TGTGCCAGTTCTCCGGGACAGGGGGGGTATGAGCAGTTCTTC.

The chain uses TRBV6-5 and TRBJ2-2, with a possible D match to TRBD2 (5 bases). The CDR3 runs 15 residues. Trimming cost V 0 bases and J 2 bases, with 7 bases left between them. CDR1 is MNHEY, CDR2 SVGAGI, per germline. CDR3 loop: CASSYSPGNTGELFF. The DNA of the CDR3 is TGTGCCAGCAGTTACTCACCGGGAAACACCGGGGAGCTGTTTTTT.

Sample share makes this clone medium-sized (0.01 to 0.1%). This chain links TRBV19 with TRBJ2-7; D possibly corresponds to TRBD1 (6 bases). This CDR3 is built from 14 residues. Germline values: CDR1 LNHDA, CDR2 SQIVND (reference sequence). V was trimmed by 10 bases and J by 0 bases, leaving 16 bases between them. The CDR3 coding sequence is TGTGCCACCTCCCCAGGGGTCGGCTCCTACGAGCAGTACTTC. Its translation is CATSPGVGSYEQYF.

This chain uses TRBV19 with TRBJ1-1; TRBD1 matches 8 bases. The V gene end was trimmed by 7 bases and the J gene end by 5 bases; junction bases not matched to a gene: 9. The CDR3 runs to 14 residues. Germline loops: CDR1 LNHDA, CDR2 SQIVND (reference sequence). The CDR3 is CASNGRGLETEAFF. The CDR3 DNA is TGTGCCAGTAACGGCAGGGGGCTTGAGACTGAAGCTTTCTTT.

This clone was seen more than once but under ten times. Mismatch with germline at one junction end may stem from a read error. V is TRBV10-3 and J is TRBJ1-1, with 7 positions matching TRBD1. The CDR3 length is 14 residues. The germline gives CDR1 ENHRY, CDR2 SYGVKD. This CDR3 reads CAIREWTGNTEAFF. The CDR3 DNA sequence: TGTGCCATCAGGGAGTGGACAGGGAACACTGAAGCTTTCTTT.

This clone has only a few counts. The V gene is TRBV6-4, the J gene TRBJ1-1, with D perhaps TRBD1 (5 bases). V was trimmed by 9 bases and J by 0 bases, leaving 20 bases between them. The V gene's germline CDR1 is MRHNA and CDR2 SNTAGT. CDR3 length: 16 amino acids. CDR3 nucleotide sequence: TGTGCCAGTCCCGCATGGGGGGAAAAGATGAACACTGAAGCTTTCTTT. This translates into CASPAWGEKMNTEAFF.

The table lists this clone with a few counts. The chain recombines TRBV6-5 with TRBJ2-3; 10 nucleotides align to TRBD2. Per the germline V gene, CDR1 is MNHEY and CDR2 is SVGAGI. This CDR3 has 15 residues. V lost 10 bases, J lost 3 bases, and 10 bases stayed unmatched. Here the CDR3 reads CATGTPSGGTDTQYF. The CDR3 DNA reads as TGTGCCACCGGGACACCTAGCGGGGGAACAGATACGCAGTATTTT.

V usage is TRBV4-1 and J usage is TRBJ2-5, with D possibly matching TRBD1 (5 bases). CDR1 is MGHRA, CDR2 YSYEKL, per germline. The length of the CDR3 is 14 residues. Trimming took off 0 bases at V and 4 bases at J, with 9 bases between the two ends. DNA of the CDR3: TGCGCCAGCAGCCAAGAAGGGGTGCGAGAGACCCAGTACTTC. Translated: CASSQEGVRETQYF.

The genes are TRBV7-3 and TRBJ2-7; possible D gene TRBD2, 6 bases. The V and J ends lost 7 bases and 3 bases respectively, with 16 bases between them. CDR3 size: 14 residues. The germline V gene has CDR1 SGHTA and CDR2 FQGTGA. CDR3 DNA: TGTGCCAGCACCCCAGCTGGGAGGAGCTACGAGCAGTACTTC. This translates into CASTPAGRSYEQYF. Complete variable domain (other parts from reference TRBV7-3 and TRBJ2-7): GAGVSQTPSNKVTEKGKYVELRCDPISGHTALYWYRQSLGQGPEFLIYFQGTGAADDSGLPNDRFFAVRPEGSVSTLKIQRTERGDSAVYLCASTPAGRSYEQYFGPGTRLTVT.

This clone has more than one count but fewer than ten. The V and J genes are TRBV5-1 and TRBJ2-1; D possibly corresponds to TRBD2 (8 bases). The CDR3 loop spans 17 amino acids. CDR1 and CDR2 from the germline V gene are SGHRS and YFSETQ. Trimming took 4 bases from V and 5 from J, leaving 22 bases between them. Here the CDR3 reads CASSRDRAGVGHNEQFF. The DNA of the CDR3 is TGCGCCAGCAGCAGGGACAGAGCGGGAGTCGGACACAATGAGCAGTTCTTC.

This clone has a handful of counts. The chain joins TRBV7-4 to TRBJ1-5, with D tentatively TRBD1 (6 bases). CDR3 size: 14 residues. From germline, CDR1 is SGHVT and CDR2 SQSDAQ. V was cut by 8 bases and J by 5 bases, with 16 bases left in between. The CDR3 here is CASPPGGWDQPQHF. The CDR3, as DNA: TGTGCCAGCCCCCCTGGGGGCTGGGATCAGCCCCAGCATTTT. Variable domain in full (rest from reference TRBV7-4 and TRBJ1-5): GAGVSQSPRYKVAKRGRDVALRCDSISGHVTLYWYRQTLGQGSEVLTYSQSDAQRDKSGRPSGRFSAERPERSVSTLKIQRTEQGDSAVYLCASPPGGWDQPQHFGDGTRLSIL.

In its sample, this clone was seen a few times. CDR3 DNA sequence: TGCGCCAGCAGCCCAATCTACCGCAGGGAAGGGGGGAACACTGAAGCTTTCTTT. Its translation: CASSPIYRREGGNTEAFF. The chain is built from TRBV4-1 and TRBJ1-1; TRBD1 is a possible D gene (6 bases). V was clipped by 4 bases and J by 1 base, with 22 bases between them. Per the germline V gene, CDR1 is MGHRA and CDR2 is YSYEKL. This CDR3 contains 18 residues.

There are a few counts of this clone. The chain employs TRBV7-3 and TRBJ2-1; 13 positions match TRBD2. CDR3 size: 18 residues. With 0 bases clipped from V and 7 bases from J, the junction kept 9 bases outside the gene matches. Germline V CDR1 and CDR2: SGHTA, FQGTGA. The CDR3 is CASSLTATSGRAVNEQFF. CDR3 coding DNA: TGTGCCAGCAGCTTAACCGCTACTAGCGGGAGGGCCGTGAATGAGCAGTTCTTC.

The gene calls are TRBV7-4 and TRBJ2-2, with D perhaps matching TRBD1 (5 bases). The CDR3 is 16 amino acids. Germline V gene sequence: CDR1 SGHVT, CDR2 SQSDAQ. The V end lost 2 bases, the J end lost 4 bases, and 14 bases lay between the germline ends. The CDR3 protein is CASSLTFAGFTGELFF. The CDR3 DNA reads as TGTGCCAGCAGCTTAACTTTCGCAGGGTTCACCGGGGAGCTGTTTTTT. Full variable domain (rest looked up from reference TRBV7-4 and TRBJ2-2): GAGVSQSPRYKVAKRGRDVALRCDSISGHVTLYWYRQTLGQGSEVLTYSQSDAQRDKSGRPSGRFSAERPERSVSTLKIQRTEQGDSAVYLCASSLTFAGFTGELFFGEGSRLTVL.

This clone is medium-sized. This chain uses TRBV2 with TRBJ2-5, with 8 positions matching TRBD2. CDR3 size: 15 residues. Germline V CDR1 and CDR2: SNHLY, FYNNEI. V shed 6 bases, J shed 5 bases, and the junction held 11 bases outside the gene matches. The CDR3 bases are TGTGCCAGCAGCTTCTTCGGGACTAGTGATGAGACCCAGTACTTC. Translated: CASSFFGTSDETQYF.

The chain combines TRBV5-1 with TRBJ2-6; 7 bases map to TRBD1. Germline CDR1 and CDR2: SGHRS and YFSETQ. This CDR3 is built from 18 residues. J gave up 4 bases and V 0 bases, and 10 bases lay outside the gene matches. CDR3 nucleotides: TGCGCCAGCAGCTTGGCGGTGACAGGGTCCACAGGGGCCAACGTCCTGACTTTC. Protein: CASSLAVTGSTGANVLTF.

The chain joins TRBV10-3 to TRBJ1-1; no clear D gene. Germline CDR1 is ENHRY and CDR2 is SYGVKD. Trimming cost V 8 bases and J 0 bases, with 7 bases left between them. This CDR3 region has 12 residues. The CDR3 protein is CAIAEVNTEAFF. Written as DNA, the CDR3 is TGTGCCATCGCTGAGGTGAACACTGAAGCTTTCTTT.